This T cell receptor beta chain was found in a study of T cell repertoires in cytomegalovirus infection. The wider study: Indications of both CMV infection and matching HLA type were provided by public TCR beta signatures. General study results and limits: Based on cumulative public TCR beta family frequency, carriers of CMV plus the relevant HLA were identified. HLA-C-restricted CMV-specific TCR beta clonotypes were dominant in the ex vivo response.

TCRdb redid the calling of the reads with MiXCR, one entry per CDR3 protein. The data show 150,000 to 200,000 distinct CDR3 sequences, about 15% seen once. This CDR3 has 15 residues. Trimming at V came to 8 bases and at J to 4 bases, leaving 4 bases not matched to a gene. The V gene's germline CDR1 is SGHVS and CDR2 FNYEAQ. This clonotype appeared a few times. Its antigen remains unidentified. Sample: CD8+ T cells from PBMCs. This chain uses TRBV7-6 with TRBJ2-2, with TRBD2 matching over 13 bases. The TCR comes from a human donor in good health (CMV status not recorded). Some clones in this sample may be carry-over from other donors' samples. In DNA, the CDR3 is TGTGCCAGCGGACGACTAGCGGGGGGCACCGGGGAGCTGTTTTTT. Its protein is CASGRLAGGTGELFF. Based on the CDR3 plus reference TRBV7-6 and TRBJ2-2, the full variable domain is GAGVSQSPRYKVTKRGQDVALRCDPISGHVSLYWYRQALGQGPEFLTYFNYEAQQDKSGLPNDRFSAERPEGSISTLTIQRTEQRDSAMYRCASGRLAGGTGELFFGEGSRLTVL.